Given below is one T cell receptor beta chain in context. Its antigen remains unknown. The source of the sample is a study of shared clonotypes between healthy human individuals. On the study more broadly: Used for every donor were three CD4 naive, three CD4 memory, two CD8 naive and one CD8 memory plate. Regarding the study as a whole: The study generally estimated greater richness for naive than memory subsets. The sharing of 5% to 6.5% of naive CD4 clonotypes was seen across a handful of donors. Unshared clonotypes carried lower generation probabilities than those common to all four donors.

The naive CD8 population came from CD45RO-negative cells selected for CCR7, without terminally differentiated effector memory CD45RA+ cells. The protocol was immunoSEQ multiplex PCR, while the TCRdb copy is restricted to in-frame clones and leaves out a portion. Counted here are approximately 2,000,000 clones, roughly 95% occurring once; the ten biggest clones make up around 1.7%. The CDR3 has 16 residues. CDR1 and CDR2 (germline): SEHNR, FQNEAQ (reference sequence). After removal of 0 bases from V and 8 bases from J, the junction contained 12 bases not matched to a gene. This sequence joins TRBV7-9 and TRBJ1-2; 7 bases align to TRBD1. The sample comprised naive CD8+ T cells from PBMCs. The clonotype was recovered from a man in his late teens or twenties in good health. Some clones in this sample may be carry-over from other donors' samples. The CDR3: CASSLALRQGITGYTF. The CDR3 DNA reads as TGTGCCAGCAGCTTAGCGCTCAGACAGGGAATCACGGGCTACACCTTC.